This T cell receptor beta chain comes out of a study of cytomegalovirus exposure and HLA in healthy donors. About the study: The 600 to 800 first-cohort repertoires shared a platform with the approximately 120 validation repertoires, as reported in a later analysis.

About this clone: The antigen is not known.

TCRdb's copy holds only in-frame clones and misses some; the assay was immunoSEQ multiplex PCR. The table records about 200,000 clones, about three quarters of them present only once. The germline gives CDR1 MGHRA, CDR2 YSYEKL. Trimming left V 3 bases short and J 4 bases short, with 6 bases between. The CDR3 contains 12 residues. Broader study findings: A later analysis found first-cohort TCR clusters tended to co-occur in the 100 to 150 validation repertoires. Whilst most TCR sequences proved rare, a subset of public TCRs occurred across many donors. According to the study, 160 or so TCR beta chains were cytomegalovirus-associated.

This sequence originates from a woman in her 30s in good health and CMV-seronegative. The sample consisted of PBMCs. J is TRBJ1-2 and V is TRBV4-1; D not certain. CDR3 DNA sequence: TGCGCCAGCAGCCAGGCGGCCTATGGCTACACCTTC. It yields the protein CASSQAAYGYTF.